One sample yielded the 6 T cell receptor beta chains listed below, sequenced in a study of T cells in Graves' hyperthyroidism and ophthalmopathy. TCR beta CDR3 regions were amplified from RNA transcripts. During a first-round RT-PCR of the TCR CDR3, the HTBI primer set was used. One entry per CDR3 protein, called by TCRdb with MiXCR from the multiplex PCR reads. The sample shows hundreds of thousands of distinct CDR3 sequences, less than 25% of them seen only once. Sequenced sample: blood. The receptors stem from an older woman with Graves' ophthalmopathy.

The CDR3 region is CASSYSMGTEAFF. CDR3 DNA sequence: TGTGCCAGCAGTTACTCGATGGGCACTGAAGCTTTCTTT. This chain links TRBV6-5 with TRBJ1-1, with D uncertain. Germline V gene lookup returns CDR1 MNHEY and CDR2 SVGAGI. CDR3 length equals 13 residues. V gave up 0 bases and J gave up 4 bases, with 6 bases separating them.

In this sample, this clonotype turned up a few times. The chain combines TRBV28 with TRBJ1-2; D perhaps matches TRBD1 (6 bases). Trimming shortened V by 5 bases and J by 6 bases, and 13 bases separated the two germline ends. The CDR3 loop spans 13 amino acids. The germline gives CDR1 MDHEN, CDR2 SYDVKM. CDR3 nucleotides: TGTGCCAGCAGTCCTGGCAGGGGCCATGGCTACACCTTC. Residues: CASSPGRGHGYTF.

A few counts support this clonotype. The chain has TRBV19 and TRBJ2-5; TRBD1 agrees at 9 bases. The CDR3 sequence is 15 residues long. In germline, CDR1 is LNHDA, CDR2 SQIVND (reference sequence). V trimming: 5 bases; J trimming: 5 bases; junction bases outside the gene matches: 9. DNA of the CDR3: TGTGCCAGTAGTTCCGGACAGGGGTGGGTCGAGACCCAGTACTTC. Translation gives CASSSGQGWVETQYF.

As regards this clonotype: It is unclear where the CDR3 begins or ends on the DNA, so no DNA is shown, and the CDR3 is as TCRdb lists it. CDR3 loop: CSAMWGAAPGSCFF. This chain connects TRBV20-1 to TRBJ2-2; the table's D call TRBD1 went unverified against the DNA. The CDR3 is 14 amino acids long, termini counted. Germline-derived CDR1 and CDR2 are DFQATT and SNEGSKA (reference sequence).

This clonotype was recorded many times. V gene TRBV27 combines with J gene TRBJ1-1; 7 bases line up with TRBD1. V lost 3 bases to trimming and J lost 1 base; unmatched junction nucleotides: 11. This CDR3 comprises 17 residues. Germline lookup yields CDR1 MNHEY and CDR2 SMNVEV (reference sequence). The CDR3, as DNA: TGTGCCAGCAGTTTCTTAACAGCACAGGGGAAGAACACTGAAGCTTTCTTT. Amino acid sequence: CASSFLTAQGKNTEAFF.

This clonotype was detected ten times or more. The chain joins TRBV6-6 to TRBJ1-1; no clear D gene. Per germline, CDR1 MNHNY and CDR2 SVGAGI (reference sequence). The CDR3 runs 15 residues. Trimming took 2 bases from V and 0 from J, leaving 10 bases between them. CDR3 sequence reads: CASSYRRRVNTEAFF. The CDR3 DNA reads TGTGCCAGCAGTTACCGACGGAGGGTGAACACTGAAGCTTTCTTT.